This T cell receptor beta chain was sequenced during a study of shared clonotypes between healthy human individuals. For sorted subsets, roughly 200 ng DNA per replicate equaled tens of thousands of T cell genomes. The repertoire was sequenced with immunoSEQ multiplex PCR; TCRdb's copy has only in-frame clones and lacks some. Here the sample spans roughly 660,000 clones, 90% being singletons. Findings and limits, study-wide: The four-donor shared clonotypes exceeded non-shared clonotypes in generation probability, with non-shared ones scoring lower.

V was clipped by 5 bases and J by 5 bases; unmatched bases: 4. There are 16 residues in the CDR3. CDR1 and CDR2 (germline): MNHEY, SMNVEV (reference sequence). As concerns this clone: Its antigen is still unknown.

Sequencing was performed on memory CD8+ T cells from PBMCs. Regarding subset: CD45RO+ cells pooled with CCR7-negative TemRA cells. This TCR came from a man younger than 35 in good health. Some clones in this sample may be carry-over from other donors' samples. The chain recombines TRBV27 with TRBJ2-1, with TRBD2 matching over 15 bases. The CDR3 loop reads CASSGTSGRWDNEQFF. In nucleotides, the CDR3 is TGTGCCAGCAGTGGGACTAGCGGGAGGTGGGACAATGAGCAGTTCTTC.